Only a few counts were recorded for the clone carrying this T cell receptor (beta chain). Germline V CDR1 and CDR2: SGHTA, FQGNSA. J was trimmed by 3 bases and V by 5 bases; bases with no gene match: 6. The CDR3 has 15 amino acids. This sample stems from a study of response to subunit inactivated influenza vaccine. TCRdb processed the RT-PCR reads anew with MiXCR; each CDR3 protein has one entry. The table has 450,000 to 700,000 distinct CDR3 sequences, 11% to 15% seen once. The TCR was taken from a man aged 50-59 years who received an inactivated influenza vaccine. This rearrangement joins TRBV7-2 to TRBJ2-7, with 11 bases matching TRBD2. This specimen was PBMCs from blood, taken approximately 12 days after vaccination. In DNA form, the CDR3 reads TGTGCCAGCAGCCAACGACTAGCGGGAATCTACGAGCAGTACTTC. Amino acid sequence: CASSQRLAGIYEQYF.